The sequence of this TCR beta chain was determined in a study of neurological immune-mediated disorders. General study points: Multiple sclerosis patients had less TCR clonal expansion than even healthy controls, unlike HTLV-1-associated myelopathy. The multiple sclerosis repertoire cluster had no association with any clinical or MRI feature.

MiXCR was run by TCRdb on the 5' RACE reads, yielding one entry per CDR3 protein. Of 50,000 to 70,000 distinct CDR3 sequences in the sample, 3.4% were seen once. This clonotype has ten or more counts. Its antigen is unknown. The unsorted libraries were prepared from 2 million PBMCs (stored at -80 C). The CDR3 loop spans 14 amino acids. The V end lost 1 base, the J end lost 7 bases, and 14 bases lay between the germline ends. Germline CDR1 is DFQATT and CDR2 is SNEGSKA (reference sequence). Sequencing input: PBMCs. This chain connects TRBV20-1 to TRBJ1-5; possible D gene TRBD1, 5 bases. The origin of this receptor is a middle-aged man with multiple sclerosis. The CDR3 loop is CSARGGLDNQPQHF. As DNA, the CDR3 is TGCAGTGCTAGAGGGGGCTTGGATAACCAGCCCCAGCATTTT.